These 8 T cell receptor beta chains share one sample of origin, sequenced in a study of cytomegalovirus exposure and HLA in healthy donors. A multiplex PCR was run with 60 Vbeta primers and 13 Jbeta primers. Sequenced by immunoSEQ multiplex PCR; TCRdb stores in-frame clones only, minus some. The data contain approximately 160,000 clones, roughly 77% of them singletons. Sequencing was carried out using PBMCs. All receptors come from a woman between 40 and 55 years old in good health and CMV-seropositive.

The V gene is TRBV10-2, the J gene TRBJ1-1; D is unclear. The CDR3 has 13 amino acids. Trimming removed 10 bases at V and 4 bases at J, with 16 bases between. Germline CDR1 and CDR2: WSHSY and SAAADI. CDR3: CATSGKTGTEAFF. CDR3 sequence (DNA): TGCGCCACCAGCGGCAAGACGGGCACTGAAGCTTTCTTT.

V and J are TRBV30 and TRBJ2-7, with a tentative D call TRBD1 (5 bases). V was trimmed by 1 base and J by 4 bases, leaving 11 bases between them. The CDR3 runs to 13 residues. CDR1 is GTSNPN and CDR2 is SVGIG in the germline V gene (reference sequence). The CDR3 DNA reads TGTGCCTGGAGTGGAACAGGCGCTTACGAGCAGTACTTC. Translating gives CAWSGTGAYEQYF.

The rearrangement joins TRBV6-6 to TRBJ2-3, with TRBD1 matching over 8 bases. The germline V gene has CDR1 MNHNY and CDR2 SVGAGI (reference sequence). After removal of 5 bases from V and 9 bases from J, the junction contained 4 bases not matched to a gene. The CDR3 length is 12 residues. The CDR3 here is CASSPGDRTQYF. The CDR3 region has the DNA TGTGCCAGCAGTCCAGGGGACAGGACGCAGTATTTT.

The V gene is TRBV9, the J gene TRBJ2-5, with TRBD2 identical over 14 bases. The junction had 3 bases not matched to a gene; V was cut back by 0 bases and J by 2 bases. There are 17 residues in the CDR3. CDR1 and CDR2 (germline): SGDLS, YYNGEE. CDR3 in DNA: TGTGCCAGCAGCGTAGGACTAGCGGGGGGGCAACAAGAGACCCAGTACTTC. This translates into CASSVGLAGGQQETQYF.

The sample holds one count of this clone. DNA of the CDR3: TGTGCCAGCACCCAGGACAGGGGTGGCAATCAGCCCCAGCATTTT. Translating it yields CASTQDRGGNQPQHF. The V gene is TRBV5-8, the J gene TRBJ1-5; TRBD1 matches 9 bases. This CDR3 region has 15 residues. V dropped 6 bases and J dropped 2; count of bases not matched to a gene: 6. Germline-derived CDR1 and CDR2 are SGHTS and YDEGEE.

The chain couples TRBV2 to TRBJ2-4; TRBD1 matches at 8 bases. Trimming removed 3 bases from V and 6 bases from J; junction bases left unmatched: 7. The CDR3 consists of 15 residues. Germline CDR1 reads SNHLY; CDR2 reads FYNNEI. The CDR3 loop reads CASSEGQGARNIQYF. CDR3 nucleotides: TGTGCCAGCAGTGAGGGGCAGGGGGCTAGAAACATTCAGTACTTC.

The CDR3 bases are TGTGCCAGAAGCTTGGGTGGGAGCCCCCTGGAGGAAGATACGCAGTATTTT. The encoded protein is CARSLGGSPLEEDTQYF. The chain carries TRBV5-3 and TRBJ2-3, with D maybe TRBD2 (5 bases). TRBV5-3 is treated as an ORF (open reading frame) with a function not yet certain. Trimming stripped 0 bases from V and 5 bases from J, with 19 bases between. The length of the CDR3 is 17 residues.

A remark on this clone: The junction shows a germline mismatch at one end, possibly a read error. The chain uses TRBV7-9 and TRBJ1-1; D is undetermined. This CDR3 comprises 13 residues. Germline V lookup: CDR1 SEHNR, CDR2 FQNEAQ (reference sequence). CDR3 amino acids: CSSSLGGNTEAFF. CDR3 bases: TGTTCCAGCAGCTTAGGAGGTAACACTGAAGCTTTCTTT.